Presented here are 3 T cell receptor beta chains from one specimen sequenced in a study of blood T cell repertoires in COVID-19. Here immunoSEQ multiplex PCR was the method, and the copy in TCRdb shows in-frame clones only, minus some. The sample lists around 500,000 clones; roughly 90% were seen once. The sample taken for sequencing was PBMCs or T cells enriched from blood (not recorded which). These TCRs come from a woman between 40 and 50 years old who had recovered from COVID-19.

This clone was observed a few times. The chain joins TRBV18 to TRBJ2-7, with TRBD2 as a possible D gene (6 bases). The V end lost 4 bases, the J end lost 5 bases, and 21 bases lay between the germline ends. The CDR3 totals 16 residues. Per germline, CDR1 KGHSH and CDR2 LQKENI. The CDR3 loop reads CASSLLGAGRVNEQYF. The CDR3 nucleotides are TGTGCCAGCTCACTCCTGGGAGCGGGCAGGGTTAACGAGCAGTACTTC.

The CDR3 coding sequence is TGTGCCAGCAGGGCTCAACGTGGGGAGCTGTTTTTT. This encodes CASRAQRGELFF. V and J are TRBV2 and TRBJ2-2; the D is unclear. Germline CDR1 SNHLY, CDR2 FYNNEI. The CDR3 consists of 12 residues. Trimming stripped 6 bases from V and 8 bases from J, with 10 bases between. The variable domain in full, completed from reference TRBV2 and TRBJ2-2, reads EPEVTQTPSHQVTQMGQEVILRCVPISNHLYFYWYRQILGQKVEFLVSFYNNEISEKSEIFDDQFSVERPDGSNFTLKIRSTKLEDSAMYFCASRAQRGELFFGEGSRLTVL.

CDR3 DNA sequence: TGTGCCAGCAGTCTCGCGAGGGCAGGGAGGTCTGGCTATGGCTACACCTTC. This encodes CASSLARAGRSGYGYTF. This chain uses TRBV6-6 with TRBJ1-2; TRBD1 is a possible D gene (5 bases). The CDR3 is 17 amino acids. The germline V and J ends were trimmed by 5 bases and 4 bases, with 23 bases remaining between them. The germline CDR1 and CDR2 sequences are MNHNY and SVGAGI (reference sequence).